This T cell receptor beta chain was found in a study of blood T cell repertoires in COVID-19. For the study at large: The United States, Italy and Spain were the sources of the acute and convalescent COVID-19 samples. Sources were T cells, B-cell-depleted T cells, or PBMCs; the material itself was cDNA or gDNA.

The CDR3 runs to 14 residues. Trimming took 7 bases from V and 4 from J; bases not matched to a gene: 5. In germline, CDR1 is MNHEY, CDR2 SVGAGI. Under the authors' procedure: Nucleated cell number was recorded as an estimate derived from reference gene primer amplification. Data came from immunoSEQ multiplex PCR; TCRdb stores just in-frame clones and leaves some out. Clone size and V and J calls were adopted from that table, with D and trimming inferred from the DNA. The table includes roughly 190,000 clones, 80% to 90% detected once. The sample comprised peripheral blood. The TCR sequence derives from a man aged 45-60 years with active or convalescent COVID-19. V and J are TRBV6-5 and TRBJ1-1, with 11 bases aligning to TRBD1. The CDR3 nucleotides read TGTGCCAGCACAACCGGGACAGGGGGCACTGAAGCTTTCTTT. The encoded protein is CASTTGTGGTEAFF.